Presented here are 18 T cell receptor beta chains from one specimen sequenced in a study of cytomegalovirus exposure and HLA in healthy donors. This PCR relied on a set of 60 Vbeta primers and 13 Jbeta primers. Sequencing was performed with immunoSEQ multiplex PCR; in TCRdb, only in-frame clones are kept and a portion is missing. The sample consists of around 150,000 clones, around 80% of them appearing once. Sequencing was performed on PBMCs. These receptors all come from a man in his forties in good health and CMV-seropositive.

The V gene is TRBV10-3, the J gene TRBJ2-7; 9 nucleotides agree with TRBD2. Germline assignment: CDR1 ENHRY and CDR2 SYGVKD. Germline trimming cut 7 bases from V and 1 base from J; bases unmatched to any gene: 2. The CDR3 contains 13 residues. The CDR3: CAITAGGSYEQYF. CDR3 in DNA: TGTGCCATCACTGCGGGAGGGTCCTACGAGCAGTACTTC.

This rearrangement joins TRBV7-8 to TRBJ2-7; 8 nucleotides agree with TRBD1. The germline V gene encodes CDR1 SGHVS and CDR2 FQNEAQ. This CDR3 is 14 amino acids long. V lost 4 bases, J lost 6 bases, and 8 bases stayed unmatched. In DNA form, the CDR3 reads TGTGCCAGCAGCTCAAACAGGGGGTCGACCGAGCAGTACTTC. This translates into CASSSNRGSTEQYF.

This rearrangement joins TRBV28 to TRBJ2-5, with TRBD2 matching over 7 bases. Germline CDR1 is MDHEN and CDR2 is SYDVKM. This CDR3 comprises 15 residues. V lost 2 bases and J lost 3; bases outside the gene matches: 6. In DNA form, the CDR3 reads TGTGCCAGCAGTTTAGCTCGGCGGGGGAAAGAGACCCAGTACTTC. Amino acid sequence: CASSLARRGKETQYF.

This chain links TRBV19 with TRBJ2-3; TRBD1 agrees at 7 bases. Germline V gene data show CDR1 as LNHDA and CDR2 as SQIVND (reference sequence). This CDR3 comprises 15 residues. Trimming took 6 bases from V and 1 from J; bases not matched to a gene: 7. CDR3 coding DNA: TGTGCCAGTAGAAACCACAGGGGTCGCACAGATACGCAGTATTTT. Translating gives CASRNHRGRTDTQYF.

CDR3 sequence reads: CASSQDGRAYEQYF. In nucleotides, the CDR3 is TGCGCCAGCAGCCAAGATGGCAGGGCCTACGAGCAGTACTTC. This chain links TRBV4-1 with TRBJ2-5; the D gene is possibly TRBD1 (5 bases). The DNA matches TRBJ2-7 better at its end, which makes the J call doubtful. The germline gives CDR1 MGHRA, CDR2 YSYEKL. There are 14 residues in the CDR3.

The rearrangement uses TRBV19 and TRBJ2-7; D perhaps matches TRBD1 (5 bases). Trimming shortened V by 10 bases and J by 2 bases, and 12 bases separated the two germline ends. Germline V lookup: CDR1 LNHDA, CDR2 SQIVND (reference sequence). The CDR3 extends over 12 amino acids. DNA for the CDR3: TGTGCCACCGGACACGGAACCTACGAGCAGTACTTC. Translation gives CATGHGTYEQYF.

The sample holds one count of this clone. The J gene is TRBJ1-4, the V gene TRBV4-1, with 9 bases fitting TRBD1. This CDR3 comprises 19 residues. V lost 1 base, J lost 0 bases, and 9 bases stayed unmatched. Germline CDR1 and CDR2: MGHRA and YSYEKL. DNA for the CDR3: TGCGCCAGCAGCCAAGGGGGGAGGGGACAGGGTGCAACTAATGAAAAACTGTTTTTT. Translated, it gives CASSQGGRGQGATNEKLFF.

The chain has TRBV28 and TRBJ2-2; no reliable D call. The CDR3 totals 14 residues. Deletions cut 3 bases from V and 6 bases from J, with 11 bases between. Germline V gene data show CDR1 as MDHEN and CDR2 as SYDVKM. CDR3 protein: CASSFGGSPGELFF. The CDR3 DNA is TGTGCCAGCAGTTTCGGTGGTAGCCCCGGGGAGCTGTTTTTT.

This clone was picked up one time. The CDR3 here is CASSFITGVTYEQYF. For the CDR3, the DNA is TGTGCCAGCAGTTTCATAACAGGGGTAACCTACGAGCAGTACTTC. The chain joins TRBV27 to TRBJ2-7; 7 bases agree with TRBD1. The CDR3 runs 15 residues. V was pared by 3 bases and J by 2 bases, with 7 bases of the junction left unmatched. Germline CDR1 is MNHEY and CDR2 is SMNVEV (reference sequence).

The chain is built from TRBV29-1 and TRBJ1-2, with D possibly being TRBD1 (5 bases). CDR1 is SQVTM and CDR2 is ANQGSEA in the germline V gene. The CDR3 is 14 residues long. Trimming pared 7 bases from V and 9 bases from J, leaving 24 bases between. For the CDR3, the DNA is TGCAGCGCGCTAAGGGGCAGCTCCTTGGTTAGCTACACCTTC. Its translation: CSALRGSSLVSYTF.

The rearrangement links TRBV11-3 to TRBJ2-5; 9 nucleotides align to TRBD1. The junction had 8 bases not matched to a gene; V was cut back by 8 bases and J by 4 bases. This CDR3 comprises 14 residues. CDR1 and CDR2 from the germline V gene are SGHNT and YENEEA. The CDR3 coding sequence is TGTGCCAGCCGCTCGGGGACAGGGATAGAGACCCAGTACTTC. This codes for CASRSGTGIETQYF. Full variable domain (missing parts from reference TRBV11-3 and TRBJ2-5): EAGVVQSPRYKIIEKKQPVAFWCNPISGHNTLYWYLQNLGQGPELLIRYENEEAVDDSQLPKDRFSAERLKGVDSTLKIQPAELGDSAVYLCASRSGTGIETQYFGPGTRLLVL.

This clone has only a few counts. This chain uses TRBV5-1 with TRBJ2-2; the D gene is possibly TRBD1 (5 bases). The CDR3 has 15 residues. Germline V gene sequence: CDR1 SGHRS, CDR2 YFSETQ. Trimming left V 6 bases short and J 0 bases short, with 12 bases between. The CDR3 DNA follows: TGCGCCAGCACTTGGACGACAGCGAACACCGGGGAGCTGTTTTTT. Translated: CASTWTTANTGELFF.

The chain uses TRBV4-1 and TRBJ2-3; no firm D call. The CDR3 sequence is 15 residues long. V dropped 1 base and J dropped 1 base, with 9 bases sitting between them. Germline V CDR1 and CDR2: MGHRA, YSYEKL. Here the CDR3 DNA reads TGCGCCAGCAGCCAAGCACACGATCGCACAGATACGCAGTATTTT. Amino acid sequence: CASSQAHDRTDTQYF.

The V gene is TRBV14, the J gene TRBJ2-7; maybe TRBD1 (7 bases). Trimming pared 4 bases from V and 3 bases from J, leaving 25 bases between. Germline CDR1 is SGHDN and CDR2 is FVKESK. This CDR3 region has 18 residues. CDR3: CASSRHPAWGDSIYEQYF. The CDR3 DNA reads TGTGCCAGCAGCCGGCACCCCGCTTGGGGGGACAGCATCTACGAGCAGTACTTC.

The V gene is TRBV19, the J gene TRBJ2-1; D possibly corresponds to TRBD2 (6 bases). CDR3 length: 11 amino acids. V was shortened by 3 bases and J by 9 bases, with 6 bases between the two germline ends. Germline V CDR1 and CDR2: LNHDA, SQIVND (reference sequence). The chain's CDR3 is CASSMRGEQFF. The CDR3 nucleotides are TGTGCCAGTAGTATGCGGGGTGAGCAGTTCTTC.

The rearrangement links TRBV5-4 to TRBJ2-3; no definite D call. Germline V gene sequence: CDR1 SGHNT, CDR2 YYREEE (reference sequence). This CDR3 has 12 residues. With 3 bases removed from V and 6 bases from J, the gap between germline ends came to 8 bases. CDR3 in amino acids: CASSSGTDTQYF. The CDR3 coding sequence is TGTGCCAGCAGCTCGGGTACGGATACGCAGTATTTT.

V usage is TRBV27 and J usage is TRBJ2-7; D unresolved. The germline V gene encodes CDR1 MNHEY and CDR2 SMNVEV (reference sequence). Trimming removed 0 bases at V and 4 bases at J, with 7 bases between. CDR3 length equals 13 residues. The chain's CDR3 is CASSLSLRYEQYF. CDR3 in DNA: TGTGCCAGCAGTTTATCCCTACGGTACGAGCAGTACTTC.

The chain uses TRBV29-1 and TRBJ2-1; TRBD2 might be the D (5 bases). The germline V and J ends were trimmed by 0 bases and 0 bases, with 12 bases remaining between them. Looked up from germline, CDR1 is SQVTM and CDR2 is ANQGSEA. The length of the CDR3 is 16 residues. CDR3 sequence (DNA): TGCAGCGTTGAAGATCGCGAGCGGAGCTCCTACAATGAGCAGTTCTTC. It translates to CSVEDRERSSYNEQFF.